This T cell receptor (beta chain) comes out of a study of chemoradiotherapy in HPV16-positive cancers. Study summary: Candidate HPV-specific T-cell clones and common TCR motifs came from functional assays in a couple of HPV16-positive patients.

The protocol was immunoSEQ multiplex PCR, while the TCRdb copy is restricted to in-frame clones and leaves out a portion. The sample holds a few thousand clones, roughly three quarters seen once. Study-wide results and caveats: Candidate HPV-specific clones and E7-related TCR motifs grew in tumor during treatment.

As concerns this clone: The target antigen is unknown.

CDR1 and CDR2 from the germline V gene are KGHSH and LQKENI. The V and J ends lost 3 bases and 4 bases respectively, with 15 bases between them. CDR3 length equals 16 residues. The sample here was tumor tissue, taken from a patient who underwent chemoradiotherapy. The J gene is TRBJ1-4, the V gene TRBV18; D is unresolved. The sequence was obtained from a human donor with HPV-associated anogenital cancer. CDR3 DNA: TGTGCCAGCTCACCCAATGGCTACGGTGATAATGAAAAACTGTTTTTT. It specifies CASSPNGYGDNEKLFF. The variable domain in full, with the rest retrieved from reference TRBV18 and TRBJ1-4, is NAGVMQNPRHLVRRRGQEARLRCSPMKGHSHVYWYRQLPEEGLKFMVYLQKENIIDESGMPKERFSAEFPKEGPSILRIQQVVRGDSAAYFCASSPNGYGDNEKLFFGSGTQLSVL.